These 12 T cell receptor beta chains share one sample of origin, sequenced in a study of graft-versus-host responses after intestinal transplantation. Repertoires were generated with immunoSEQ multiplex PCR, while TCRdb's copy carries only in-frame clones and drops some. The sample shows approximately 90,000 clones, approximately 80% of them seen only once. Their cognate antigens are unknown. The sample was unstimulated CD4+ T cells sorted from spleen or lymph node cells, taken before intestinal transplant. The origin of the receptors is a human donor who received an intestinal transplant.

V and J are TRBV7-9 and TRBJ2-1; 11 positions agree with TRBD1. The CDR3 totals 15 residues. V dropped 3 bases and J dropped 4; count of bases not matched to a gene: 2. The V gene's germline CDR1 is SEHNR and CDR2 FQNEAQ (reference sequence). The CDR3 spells CASSFGTGGYNEQFF. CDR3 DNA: TGTGCCAGCAGCTTTGGGACAGGGGGATACAATGAGCAGTTCTTC.

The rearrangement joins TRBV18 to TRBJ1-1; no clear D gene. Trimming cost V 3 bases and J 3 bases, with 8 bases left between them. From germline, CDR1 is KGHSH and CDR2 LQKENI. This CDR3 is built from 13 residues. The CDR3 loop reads CASSPQVYTEAFF. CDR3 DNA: TGTGCCAGCTCACCCCAGGTCTACACTGAAGCTTTCTTT.

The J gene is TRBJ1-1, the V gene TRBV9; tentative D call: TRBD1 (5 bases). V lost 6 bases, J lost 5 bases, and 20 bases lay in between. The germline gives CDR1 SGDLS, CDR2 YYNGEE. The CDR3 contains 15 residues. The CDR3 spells CASNSLSQGSTEAFF. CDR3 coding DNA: TGTGCCAGCAATTCCCTGAGTCAGGGCTCTACTGAAGCTTTCTTT.

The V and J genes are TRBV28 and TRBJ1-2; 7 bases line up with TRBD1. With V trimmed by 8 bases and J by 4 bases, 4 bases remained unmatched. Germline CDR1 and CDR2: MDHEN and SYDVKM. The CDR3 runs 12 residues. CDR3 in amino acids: CASLDRSYGYTF. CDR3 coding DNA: TGTGCCAGCTTGGACAGGAGCTATGGCTACACCTTC.

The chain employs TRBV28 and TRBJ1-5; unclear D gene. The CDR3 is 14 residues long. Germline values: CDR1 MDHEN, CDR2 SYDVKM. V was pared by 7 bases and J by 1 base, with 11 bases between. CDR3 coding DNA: TGTGCCAGCACGTCACTACGGAGCAATCAGCCCCAGCATTTT. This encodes CASTSLRSNQPQHF.

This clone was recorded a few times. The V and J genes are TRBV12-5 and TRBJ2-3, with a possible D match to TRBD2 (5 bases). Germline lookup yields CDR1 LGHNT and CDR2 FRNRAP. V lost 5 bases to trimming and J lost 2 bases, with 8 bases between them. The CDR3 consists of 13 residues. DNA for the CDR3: TGTGCTAGTGGTACGGACTCCACAGATACGCAGTATTTT. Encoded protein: CASGTDSTDTQYF.

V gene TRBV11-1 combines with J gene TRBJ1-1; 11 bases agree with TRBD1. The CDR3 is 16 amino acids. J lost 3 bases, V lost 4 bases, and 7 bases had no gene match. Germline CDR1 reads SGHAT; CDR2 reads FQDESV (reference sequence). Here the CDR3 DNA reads TGTGCCAGCAGCTGGGGACAGGGGGGAGTGGACACTGAAGCTTTCTTT. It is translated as CASSWGQGGVDTEAFF.

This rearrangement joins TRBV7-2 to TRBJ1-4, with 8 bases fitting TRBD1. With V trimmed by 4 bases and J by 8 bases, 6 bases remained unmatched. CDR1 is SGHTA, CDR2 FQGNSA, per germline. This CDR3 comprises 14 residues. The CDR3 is CASSSLGQDEKLFF. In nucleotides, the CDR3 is TGTGCCAGCAGCTCTTTGGGACAGGACGAAAAACTGTTTTTT.

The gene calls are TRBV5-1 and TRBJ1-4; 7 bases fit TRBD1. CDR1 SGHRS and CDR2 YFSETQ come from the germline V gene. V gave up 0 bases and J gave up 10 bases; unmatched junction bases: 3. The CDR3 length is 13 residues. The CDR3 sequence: CASSLAGGLKLFF. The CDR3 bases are TGCGCCAGCAGCTTGGCAGGGGGGTTAAAACTGTTTTTT.

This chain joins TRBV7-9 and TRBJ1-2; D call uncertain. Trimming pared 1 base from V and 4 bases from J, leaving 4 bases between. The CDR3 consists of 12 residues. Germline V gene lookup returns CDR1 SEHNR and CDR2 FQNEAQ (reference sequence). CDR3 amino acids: CASSLDTYGYTF. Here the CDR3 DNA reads TGTGCCAGCAGCTTAGACACCTATGGCTACACCTTC. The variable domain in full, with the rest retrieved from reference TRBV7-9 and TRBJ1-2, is DTGVSQNPRHKITKRGQNVTFRCDPISEHNRLYWYRQTLGQGPEFLTYFQNEAQLEKSRLLSDRFSAERPKGSFSTLEIQRTEQGDSAMYLCASSLDTYGYTFGSGTRLTVV.

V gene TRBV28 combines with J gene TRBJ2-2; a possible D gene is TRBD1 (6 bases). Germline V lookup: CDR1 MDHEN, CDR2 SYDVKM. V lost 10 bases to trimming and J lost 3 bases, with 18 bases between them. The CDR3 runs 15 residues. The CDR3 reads CATFSAGTYTGELFF. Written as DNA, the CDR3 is TGTGCCACCTTTTCGGCCGGGACATACACCGGGGAGCTGTTTTTT.

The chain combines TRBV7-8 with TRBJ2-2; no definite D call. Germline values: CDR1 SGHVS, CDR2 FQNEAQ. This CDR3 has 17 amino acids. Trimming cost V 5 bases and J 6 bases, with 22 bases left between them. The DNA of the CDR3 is TGTGCCAGCAGCCTACTCCCTGCCGGTCCTAACCCCGGGGAGCTGTTTTTT. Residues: CASSLLPAGPNPGELFF.